This passage covers 18 T cell receptor beta chains from one sample sequenced in a study of shared clonotypes between healthy human individuals. Sequencing used immunoSEQ multiplex PCR; TCRdb keeps in-frame clones, though not all of them. The repertoire holds 500,000 to 700,000 clones, roughly 96% seen once, with over 0.1% in the top ten. CD45RO-negative CD8 cells positively selected for CCR7 made up the naive population, which excluded terminally differentiated effector memory CD45RA+ cells. The source material was naive CD8+ T cells sorted from blood. The receptors here all came from a woman in her twenties or thirties in good health.

This clone was seen once. This chain connects TRBV27 to TRBJ2-7; 8 bases line up with TRBD1. Per the germline V gene, CDR1 is MNHEY and CDR2 is SMNVEV (reference sequence). The CDR3 is 13 residues long. V gave up 2 bases and J gave up 4 bases; unmatched junction bases: 1. The CDR3 is CASSLNRGYEQYF. The CDR3, as DNA: TGTGCCAGCAGTTTAAACAGGGGGTACGAGCAGTACTTC.

The chain combines TRBV5-6 with TRBJ2-3, with 7 bases matching TRBD2. Germline V CDR1 and CDR2: SGHDT, YYEEEE. The CDR3 length is 14 residues. V was pared by 1 base and J by 3 bases, with 2 bases of the junction left unmatched. In nucleotides, the CDR3 is TGTGCCAGCAGCTTGTCACTAGCGACAGATACGCAGTATTTT. It encodes CASSLSLATDTQYF.

The chain couples TRBV2 to TRBJ2-7; the match to TRBD1 covers 8 bases. The J segment lost 9 bases and the V segment lost 10 bases, leaving 17 bases of the junction unmatched. The CDR3 has 14 amino acids. The germline CDR1 and CDR2 sequences are SNHLY and FYNNEI. CDR3 DNA: TGTGCCATAATAAGACGACAGGGGAAGATTCCGCAGTACTTC. It is translated as CAIIRRQGKIPQYF.

The chain combines TRBV4-1 with TRBJ2-2; D is unclear. The CDR3 totals 15 residues. CDR1 MGHRA and CDR2 YSYEKL come from the germline V gene. Trimming stripped 1 base from V and 6 bases from J, with 12 bases between. DNA for the CDR3: TGCGCCAGCAGCCAAGTGGTCTACGCCCCCGGGGAGCTGTTTTTT. Protein: CASSQVVYAPGELFF.

This sequence joins TRBV7-9 and TRBJ1-1, with D unclear. The CDR3 is 16 amino acids. Germline CDR1 is SEHNR and CDR2 is FQNEAQ (reference sequence). Trimming took 0 bases from V and 1 from J, leaving 12 bases between them. CDR3 bases: TGTGCCAGCAGCTTAGCGGCCGTTTTGACGAACACTGAAGCTTTCTTT. Its translation: CASSLAAVLTNTEAFF.

V gene TRBV28 combines with J gene TRBJ2-7, with D perhaps matching TRBD2 (5 bases). The CDR3 has 14 amino acids. CDR1 MDHEN and CDR2 SYDVKM come from the germline V gene. Trimming removed 3 bases at V and 6 bases at J, with 15 bases between. CDR3 bases: TGTGCCAGCAGTTTTAGCGAGACGGTTCTCGAGCAGTACTTC. Its protein is CASSFSETVLEQYF.

This clone was seen just once. The chain combines TRBV5-6 with TRBJ2-7; the D gene is possibly TRBD2 (6 bases). The CDR3 has 14 residues. CDR1 is SGHDT and CDR2 is YYEEEE in the germline V gene. Trimming removed 3 bases at V and 0 bases at J, with 10 bases between. The CDR3 coding sequence is TGTGCCAGCAGCTCGCTGACTAGCTCCTACGAGCAGTACTTC. Encoded protein: CASSSLTSSYEQYF. The whole variable domain, filled in from reference TRBV5-6 and TRBJ2-7, reads DAGVTQSPTHLIKTRGQQVTLRCSPKSGHDTVSWYQQALGQGPQFIFQYYEEEERQRGNFPDRFSGHQFPNYSSELNVNALLLGDSALYLCASSSLTSSYEQYFGPGTRLTVT.

V gene TRBV4-1 combines with J gene TRBJ1-4; no reliable D call. CDR1 is MGHRA and CDR2 is YSYEKL in the germline V gene. Trimming took off 2 bases at V and 0 bases at J, with 7 bases between the two ends. CDR3 size: 15 residues. CDR3 amino acids: CASSQNPTTNEKLFF. The CDR3 DNA reads TGCGCCAGCAGCCAAAATCCTACAACTAATGAAAAACTGTTTTTT.

This sequence joins TRBV4-2 and TRBJ2-1; D unclear. CDR3 length: 12 residues. Trimming left V 0 bases short and J 10 bases short, with 7 bases between. Per the germline V gene, CDR1 is LGHNA and CDR2 is YNFKEQ. CDR3: CASSQDAAEQFF. The DNA for the CDR3 is TGTGCCAGCAGCCAAGATGCCGCAGAGCAGTTCTTC.

This clone was detected only once. The J gene is TRBJ2-1, the V gene TRBV19; D is unclear. CDR1 and CDR2 (germline): LNHDA, SQIVND (reference sequence). Trimming left V 7 bases short and J 0 bases short, with 13 bases between. The CDR3 runs 15 residues. CDR3 DNA sequence: TGTGCCAGTAATCCTATGCTAAGCTCCTACAATGAGCAGTTCTTC. Protein: CASNPMLSSYNEQFF.

The chain employs TRBV27 and TRBJ1-1, with D unresolved. V was shortened by 6 bases and J by 2 bases, with 10 bases between the two germline ends. The CDR3 spans 13 residues. Germline lookup yields CDR1 MNHEY and CDR2 SMNVEV (reference sequence). CDR3 loop: CASRTTTNTEAFF. As DNA, the CDR3 is TGTGCCAGCAGAACAACAACAAACACTGAAGCTTTCTTT.

In its sample, this clone was seen once. This chain uses TRBV21-1 with TRBJ2-2; TRBD1 was called by the table and not checked on the DNA. TRBV21-1 is classified as a pseudogene. This CDR3 is built from 18 residues. The CDR3 nucleotides read TGTGCCAGCAGCCTCAGGGGAATTGCGGGACAGGGTAGCGGGGAGCTGTTTTTT. It yields the protein CASSLRGIAGQGSGELFF.

The V and J genes are TRBV6-4 and TRBJ2-7; TRBD1 matches 12 bases. The germline gives CDR1 MRHNA, CDR2 SNTAGT. The CDR3 extends over 15 amino acids. V shed 3 bases and J 2 bases; nucleotides not matched to a gene: 2. CDR3 sequence reads: CASSEGQGAPYEQYF. The CDR3 DNA sequence: TGTGCCAGCAGTGAGGGACAGGGGGCACCCTACGAGCAGTACTTC.

As for this clone: This CDR3 is also generated by other DNA sequences in the sample. This chain connects TRBV20-1 to TRBJ2-2, with D hard to call. V lost 0 bases and J lost 6, with 2 bases in between. Per the germline V gene, CDR1 is DFQATT and CDR2 is SNEGSKA (reference sequence). The CDR3 contains 11 residues. This CDR3 is CSARDAGELFF. As DNA, the CDR3 is TGCAGTGCTAGAGACGCCGGGGAGCTGTTTTTT.

The rearrangement uses TRBV29-1 and TRBJ2-7; D might be TRBD2 (6 bases). V was clipped by 4 bases and J by 0 bases, with 13 bases between them. Germline values: CDR1 SQVTM, CDR2 ANQGSEA. The length of the CDR3 is 14 residues. In nucleotides, the CDR3 is TGCAGCGTTGGTGGCGGGAAGAGCTCCTACGAGCAGTACTTC. Translated: CSVGGGKSSYEQYF.

The rearrangement joins TRBV28 to TRBJ2-5; TRBD2 might be the D (6 bases). Matching the DNA end better, TRBJ2-7 makes the J call doubtful. The CDR3 loop spans 15 amino acids. CDR1 and CDR2 (germline): MDHEN, SYDVKM. This chain's CDR3 is CASSSGAGRSREQYF. The CDR3 DNA follows: TGTGCCAGCAGTTCGGGAGCCGGGAGATCCCGCGAGCAGTACTTC.

The table lists this clone with a count of one. V is TRBV6-1 and J is TRBJ1-1, with D uncertain. CDR1 is MNHNS, CDR2 SASEGT, per germline. V gave up 2 bases and J gave up 1 base, with 11 bases separating them. The CDR3 spans 15 residues. CDR3 in amino acids: CASSELFLGNTEAFF. The CDR3 DNA reads TGTGCCAGCAGTGAATTATTTCTGGGGAACACTGAAGCTTTCTTT.

This chain connects TRBV5-6 to TRBJ2-1, with 13 positions matching TRBD2. Germline-derived CDR1 and CDR2 are SGHDT and YYEEEE. Trimming took 3 bases from V and 6 from J; bases not matched to a gene: 6. This CDR3 is built from 16 residues. This CDR3 reads CASSSLGLAGVNEQFF. The CDR3 nucleotides are TGTGCCAGCAGCTCCCTCGGACTAGCGGGAGTCAATGAGCAGTTCTTC.